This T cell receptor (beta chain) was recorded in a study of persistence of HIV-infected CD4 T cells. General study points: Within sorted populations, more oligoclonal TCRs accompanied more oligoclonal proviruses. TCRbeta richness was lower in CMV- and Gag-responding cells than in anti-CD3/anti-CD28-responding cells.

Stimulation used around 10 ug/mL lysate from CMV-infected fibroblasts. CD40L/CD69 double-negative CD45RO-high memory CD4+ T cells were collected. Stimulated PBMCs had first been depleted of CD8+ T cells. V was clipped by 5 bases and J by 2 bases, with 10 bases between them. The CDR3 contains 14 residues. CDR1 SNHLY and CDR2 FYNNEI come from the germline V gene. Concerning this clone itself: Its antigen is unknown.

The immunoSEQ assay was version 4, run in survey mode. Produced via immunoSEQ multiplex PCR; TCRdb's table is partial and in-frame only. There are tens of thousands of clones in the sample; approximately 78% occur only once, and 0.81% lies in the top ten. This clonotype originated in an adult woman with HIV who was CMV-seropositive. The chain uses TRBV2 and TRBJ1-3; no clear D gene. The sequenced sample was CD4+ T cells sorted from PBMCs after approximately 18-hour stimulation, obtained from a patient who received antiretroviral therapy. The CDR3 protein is CASSQPITGNTIYF. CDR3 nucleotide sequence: TGTGCCAGCAGTCAACCCATTACTGGAAACACCATATATTTT.